Sequencing of this T cell receptor (beta chain) was carried out in a study of cytomegalovirus exposure and HLA in healthy donors. The study, taken as a whole, reports: According to reports, the classifier identified cytomegalovirus status with high specificity and sensitivity.

The assay was immunoSEQ multiplex PCR, and TCRdb's table has in-frame clones only and misses some. The table records approximately 160,000 clones, about 96% of them present only once. About this clone itself: Its cognate antigen is unknown.

The TCR sequence derives from a woman younger than 30 in good health and CMV-seronegative. The sequenced material came from PBMCs.

This CDR3 is CASSFPRDSSSTDTQYF. CDR3 bases: TGTGCCAGCAGCTTTCCCCGGGACAGTTCTAGCACAGATACGCAGTATTTT. The J gene is TRBJ2-3, the V gene TRBV7-2; 7 bases line up with TRBD1. Germline assignment: CDR1 SGHTA and CDR2 FQGNSA. The CDR3 is made up of 17 amino acids. V was pared by 3 bases and J by 0 bases, with 9 bases of the junction left unmatched.